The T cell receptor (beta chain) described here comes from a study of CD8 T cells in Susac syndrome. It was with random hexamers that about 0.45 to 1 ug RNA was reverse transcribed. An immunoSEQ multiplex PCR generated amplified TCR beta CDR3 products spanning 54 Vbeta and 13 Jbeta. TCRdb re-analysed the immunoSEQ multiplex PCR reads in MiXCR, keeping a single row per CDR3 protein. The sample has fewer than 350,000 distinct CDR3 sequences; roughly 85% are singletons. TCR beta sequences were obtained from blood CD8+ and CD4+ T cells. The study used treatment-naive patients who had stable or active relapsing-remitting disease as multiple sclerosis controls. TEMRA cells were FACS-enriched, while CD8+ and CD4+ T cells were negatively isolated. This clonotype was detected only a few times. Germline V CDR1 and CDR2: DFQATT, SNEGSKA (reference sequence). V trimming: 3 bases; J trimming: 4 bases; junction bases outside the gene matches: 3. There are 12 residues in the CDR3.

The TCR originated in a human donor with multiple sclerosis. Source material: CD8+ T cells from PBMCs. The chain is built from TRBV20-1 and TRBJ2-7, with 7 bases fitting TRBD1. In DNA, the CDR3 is TGCAGTGCTAGTGAACAGGGGTACGAGCAGTACTTC. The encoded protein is CSASEQGYEQYF.